What follows is one TCR beta chain and its context. Germline V lookup: CDR1 LGHNA, CDR2 YSLEER. This CDR3 region has 14 residues. After removal of 1 base from V and 15 bases from J, the junction contained 9 bases not matched to a gene. This record belongs to a study of blood T cell repertoires in COVID-19. The wider study: The United States, Italy and Spain provided the acute and convalescent COVID-19 samples. The analysed material was cDNA or gDNA that came from T cells, B-cell-depleted T cells, or PBMCs.

Authors' processing steps: Amplifying reference gene primers gave estimates of nucleated cell counts. Generated by immunoSEQ multiplex PCR, the TCRdb table keeps only in-frame clones and is missing some. The DNA was the basis for D and trimming; V, J and clone size are from that table. The sample shows some 250,000 clones, roughly four fifths of them seen only once. The gene calls are TRBV4-3 and TRBJ2-1, with 10 bases identical to TRBD2. This clonotype was sampled from a woman younger than 35 with acute or convalescent COVID-19. The sequenced sample consisted of peripheral blood. The CDR3: CASSQGDSGRRMFF. DNA of the CDR3: TGCGCCAGCAGCCAAGGGGATAGCGGGAGGAGGATGTTCTTC.